This T cell receptor (beta chain) stems from a study of regulatory T cells in long-lasting Graves disease. As for time point: persistent/refractory GD, antithyroid drugs over 5 years with positive TRAb. There was RNA extracted from PBMCs, and the TCR library was made from it. This clonotype has just a few counts. Antigen specificity is unknown. An end of the junction differs from the germline gene, which may be a read error. In germline, CDR1 is MNHEY, CDR2 SMNVEV (reference sequence). The CDR3 sequence is 15 residues long. General observations from the study: TCR diversity was lower in persistent than newly diagnosed Graves' disease.

Relying on iRepertoire HTBI primers and Arm-PCR of CDR3 regions, the team built TCR beta libraries. TCRdb redid the calling of the multiplex PCR reads with MiXCR, one entry per CDR3 protein. The sample records about 470,000 distinct CDR3 sequences, 20% to 25% being singletons. The sample in question was peripheral blood mononuclear cells (PBMCs), obtained when the disease was refractory, from a patient treated with antithyroid drugs. V gene TRBV27 combines with J gene TRBJ1-6; 7 bases fit TRBD1. The TCR comes from a female donor with Graves disease. The CDR3 DNA reads as TGTGCCAGCAATTTAGGGGGCTTGGTCGGTTCACCCCTCCACTTT. This translates into CASNLGGLVGSPLHF.